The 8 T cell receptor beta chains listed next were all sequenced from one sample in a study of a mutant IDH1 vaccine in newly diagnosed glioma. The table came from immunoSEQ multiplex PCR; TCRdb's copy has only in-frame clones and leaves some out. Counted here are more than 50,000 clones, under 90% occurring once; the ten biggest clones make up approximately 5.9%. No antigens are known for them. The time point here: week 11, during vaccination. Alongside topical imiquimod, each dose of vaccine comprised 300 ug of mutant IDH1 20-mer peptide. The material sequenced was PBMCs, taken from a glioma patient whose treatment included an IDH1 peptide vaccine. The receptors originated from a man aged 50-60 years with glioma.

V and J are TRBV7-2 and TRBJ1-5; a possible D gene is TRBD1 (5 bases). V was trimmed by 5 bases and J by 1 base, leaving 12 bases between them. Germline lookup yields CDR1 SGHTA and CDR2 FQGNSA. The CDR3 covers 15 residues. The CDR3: CASSPGGASNQPQHF. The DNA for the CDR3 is TGTGCCAGCAGCCCCGGCGGGGCCAGCAATCAGCCCCAGCATTTT.

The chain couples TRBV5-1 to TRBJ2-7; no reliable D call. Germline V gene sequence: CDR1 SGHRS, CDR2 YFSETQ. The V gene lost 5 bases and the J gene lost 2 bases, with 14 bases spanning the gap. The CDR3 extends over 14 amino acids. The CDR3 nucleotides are TGCGCCAGCAGGCGTGATACGGGTCCCTACGAGCAGTACTTC. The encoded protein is CASRRDTGPYEQYF.

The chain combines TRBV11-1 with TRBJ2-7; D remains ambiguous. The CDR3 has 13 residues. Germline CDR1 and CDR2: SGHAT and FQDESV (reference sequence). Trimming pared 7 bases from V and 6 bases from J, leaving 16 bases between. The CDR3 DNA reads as TGTGCCAGCACACCCGACGGGTCGCCCGAGCAGTACTTC. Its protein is CASTPDGSPEQYF.

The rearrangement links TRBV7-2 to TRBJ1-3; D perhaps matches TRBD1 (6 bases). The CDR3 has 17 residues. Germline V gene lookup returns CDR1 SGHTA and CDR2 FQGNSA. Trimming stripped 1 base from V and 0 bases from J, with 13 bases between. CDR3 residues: CASSLDRAANSGNTIYF. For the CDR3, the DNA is TGTGCCAGCAGCTTAGACAGGGCCGCTAACTCTGGAAACACCATATATTTT.

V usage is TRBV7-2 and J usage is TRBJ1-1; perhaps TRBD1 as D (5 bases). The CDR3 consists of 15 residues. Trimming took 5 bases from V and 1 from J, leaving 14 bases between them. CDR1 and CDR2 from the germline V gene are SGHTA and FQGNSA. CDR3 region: CASSPRHGTNTEAFF. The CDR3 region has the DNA TGTGCCAGCAGCCCGCGACACGGGACGAACACTGAAGCTTTCTTT.

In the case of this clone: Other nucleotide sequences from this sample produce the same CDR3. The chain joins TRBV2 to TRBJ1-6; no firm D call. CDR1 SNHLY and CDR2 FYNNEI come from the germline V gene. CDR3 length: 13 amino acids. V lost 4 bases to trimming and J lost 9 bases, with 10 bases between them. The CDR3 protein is CASSALLGSPLHF. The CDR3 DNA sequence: TGTGCCAGCAGTGCCCTCCTTGGTTCACCCCTCCACTTT.

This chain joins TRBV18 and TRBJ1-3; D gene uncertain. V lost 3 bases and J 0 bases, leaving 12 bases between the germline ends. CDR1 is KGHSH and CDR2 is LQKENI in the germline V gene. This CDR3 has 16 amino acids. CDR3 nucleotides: TGTGCCAGCTCACCCAGAACTCCAACCTCTGGAAACACCATATATTTT. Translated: CASSPRTPTSGNTIYF. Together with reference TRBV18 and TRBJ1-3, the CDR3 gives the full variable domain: NAGVMQNPRHLVRRRGQEARLRCSPMKGHSHVYWYRQLPEEGLKFMVYLQKENIIDESGMPKERFSAEFPKEGPSILRIQQVVRGDSAAYFCASSPRTPTSGNTIYFGEGSWLTVV.

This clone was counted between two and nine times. In nucleotides, the CDR3 is TGTGCCAGCAGCAAGGAGCGGGGGGGCACCGGGGAGCTGTTTTTT. Amino acids: CASSKERGGTGELFF. This rearrangement joins TRBV7-9 to TRBJ2-2; TRBD2 matches 10 bases. The CDR3 runs to 15 residues. The V segment lost 5 bases and the J segment 4 bases; nucleotides outside the gene matches: 4. Germline CDR1 is SEHNR and CDR2 is FQNEAQ (reference sequence).